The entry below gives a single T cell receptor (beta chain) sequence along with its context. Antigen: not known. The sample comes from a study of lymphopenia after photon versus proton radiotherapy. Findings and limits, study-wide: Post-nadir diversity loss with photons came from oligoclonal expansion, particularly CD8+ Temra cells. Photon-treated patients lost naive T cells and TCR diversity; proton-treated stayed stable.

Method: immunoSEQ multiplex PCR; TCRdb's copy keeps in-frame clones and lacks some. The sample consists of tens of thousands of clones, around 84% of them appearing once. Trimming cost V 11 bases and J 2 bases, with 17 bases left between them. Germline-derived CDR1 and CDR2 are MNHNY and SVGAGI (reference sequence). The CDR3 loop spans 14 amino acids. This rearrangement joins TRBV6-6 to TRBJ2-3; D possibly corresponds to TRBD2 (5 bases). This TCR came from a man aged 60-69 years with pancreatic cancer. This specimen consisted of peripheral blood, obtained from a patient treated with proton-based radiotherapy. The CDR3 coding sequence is TGTGCCGGGTGGCAGGAGGACTTCACAGATACGCAGTATTTT. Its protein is CAGWQEDFTDTQYF.